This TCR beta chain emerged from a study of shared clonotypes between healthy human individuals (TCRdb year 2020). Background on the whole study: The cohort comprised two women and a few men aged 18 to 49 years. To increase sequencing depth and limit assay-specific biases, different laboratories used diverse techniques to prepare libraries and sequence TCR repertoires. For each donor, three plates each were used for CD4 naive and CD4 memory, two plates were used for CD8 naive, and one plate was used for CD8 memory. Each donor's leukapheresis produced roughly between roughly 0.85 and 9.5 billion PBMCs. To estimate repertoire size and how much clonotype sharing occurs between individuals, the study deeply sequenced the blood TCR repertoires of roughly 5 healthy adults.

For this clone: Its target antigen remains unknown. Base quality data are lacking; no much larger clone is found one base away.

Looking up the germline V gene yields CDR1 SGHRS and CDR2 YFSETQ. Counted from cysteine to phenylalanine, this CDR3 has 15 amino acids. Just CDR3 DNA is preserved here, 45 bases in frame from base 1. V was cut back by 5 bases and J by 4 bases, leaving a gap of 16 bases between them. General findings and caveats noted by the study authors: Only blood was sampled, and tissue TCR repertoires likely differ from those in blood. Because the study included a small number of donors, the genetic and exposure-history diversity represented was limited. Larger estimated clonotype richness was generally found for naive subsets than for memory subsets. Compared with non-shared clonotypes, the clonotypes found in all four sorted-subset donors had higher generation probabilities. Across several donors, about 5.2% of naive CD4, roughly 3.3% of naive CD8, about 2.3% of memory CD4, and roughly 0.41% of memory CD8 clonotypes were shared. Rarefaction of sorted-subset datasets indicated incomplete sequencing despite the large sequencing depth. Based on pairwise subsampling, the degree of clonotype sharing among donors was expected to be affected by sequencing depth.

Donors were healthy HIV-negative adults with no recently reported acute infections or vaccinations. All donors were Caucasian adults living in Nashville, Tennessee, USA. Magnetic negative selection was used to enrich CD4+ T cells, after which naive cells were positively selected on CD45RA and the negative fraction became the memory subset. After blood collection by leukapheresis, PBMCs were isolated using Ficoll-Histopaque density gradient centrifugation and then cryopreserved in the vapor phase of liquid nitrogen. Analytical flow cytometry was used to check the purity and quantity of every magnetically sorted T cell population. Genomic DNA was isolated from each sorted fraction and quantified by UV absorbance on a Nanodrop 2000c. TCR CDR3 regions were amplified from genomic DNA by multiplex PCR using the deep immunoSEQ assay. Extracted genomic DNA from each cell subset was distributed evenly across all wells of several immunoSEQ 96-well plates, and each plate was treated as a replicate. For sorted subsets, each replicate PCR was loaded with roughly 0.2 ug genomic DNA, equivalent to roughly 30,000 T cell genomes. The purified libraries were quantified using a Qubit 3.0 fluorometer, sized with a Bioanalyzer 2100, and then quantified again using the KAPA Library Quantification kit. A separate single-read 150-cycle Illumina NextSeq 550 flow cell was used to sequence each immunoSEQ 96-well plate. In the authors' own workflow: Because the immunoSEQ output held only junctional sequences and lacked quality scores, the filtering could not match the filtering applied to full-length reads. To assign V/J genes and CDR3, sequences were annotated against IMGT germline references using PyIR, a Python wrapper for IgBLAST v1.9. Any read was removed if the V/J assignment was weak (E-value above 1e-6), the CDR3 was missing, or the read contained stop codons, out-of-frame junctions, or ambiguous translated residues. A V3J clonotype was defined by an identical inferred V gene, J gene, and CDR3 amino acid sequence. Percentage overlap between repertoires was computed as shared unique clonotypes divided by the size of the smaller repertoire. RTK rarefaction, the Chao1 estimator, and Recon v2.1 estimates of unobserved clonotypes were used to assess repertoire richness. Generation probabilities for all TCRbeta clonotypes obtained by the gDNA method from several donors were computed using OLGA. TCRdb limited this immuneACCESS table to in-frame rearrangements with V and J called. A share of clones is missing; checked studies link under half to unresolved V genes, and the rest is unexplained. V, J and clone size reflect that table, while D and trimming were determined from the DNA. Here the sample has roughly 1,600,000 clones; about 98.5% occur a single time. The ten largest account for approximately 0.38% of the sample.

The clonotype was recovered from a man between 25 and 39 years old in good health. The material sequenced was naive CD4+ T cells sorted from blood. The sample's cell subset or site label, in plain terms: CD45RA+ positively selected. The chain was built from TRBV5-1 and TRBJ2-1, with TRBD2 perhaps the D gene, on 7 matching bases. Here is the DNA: TGCGCCAGCAGGCCCGGGGAGGGGGTTTACAATGAGCAGTTCTTC. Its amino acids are CASRPGEGVYNEQFF.